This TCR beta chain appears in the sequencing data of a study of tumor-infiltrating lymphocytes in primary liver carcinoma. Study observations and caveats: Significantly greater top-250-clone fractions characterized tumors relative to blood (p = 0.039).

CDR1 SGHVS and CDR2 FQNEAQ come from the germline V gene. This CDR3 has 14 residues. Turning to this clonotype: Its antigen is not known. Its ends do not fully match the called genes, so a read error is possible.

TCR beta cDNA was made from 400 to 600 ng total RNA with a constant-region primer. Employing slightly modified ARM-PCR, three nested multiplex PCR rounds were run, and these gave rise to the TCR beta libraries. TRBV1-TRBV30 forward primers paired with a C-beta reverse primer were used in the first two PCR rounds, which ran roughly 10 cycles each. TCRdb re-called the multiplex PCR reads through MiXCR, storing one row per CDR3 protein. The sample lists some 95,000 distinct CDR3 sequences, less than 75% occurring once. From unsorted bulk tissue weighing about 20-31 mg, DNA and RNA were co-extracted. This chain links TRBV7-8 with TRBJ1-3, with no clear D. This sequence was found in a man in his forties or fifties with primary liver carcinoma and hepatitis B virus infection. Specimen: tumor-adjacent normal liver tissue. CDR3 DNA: TGTGCCAGCAGCCCGCTGGTGTCTGGAAACACCATGTATTTT. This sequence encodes CASSPLVSGNTMYF. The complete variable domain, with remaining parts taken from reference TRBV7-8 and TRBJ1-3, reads GAGVSQSPRYKVAKRGQDVALRCDPISGHVSLFWYQQALGQGPEFLTYFQNEAQLDKSGLPSDRFFAERPEGSVSTLKIQRTQQEDSAVYLCASSPLVSGNTMYFGEGSWLTVV.